The 29 T cell receptor beta chains in this list originate from one sample, sequenced in a study of CD8+CD57+ T cells in acquired aplastic anemia. For CDR3 and TCR beta VDJ profiling, genomic DNA was the template used. TCRdb ran MiXCR on the reads and lists one entry per CDR3 protein. The sample carries a few hundred thousand distinct CDR3 sequences, under 50% recorded once. The authors sequenced patients whose flow cytometry had shown CD8+CD57+ cell expansion. Sequencing input: sorted CD4+, CD8+, or CD8+CD57+ T cells (not recorded which) from PBMCs. The receptors originated from a human donor with aplastic anemia.

This clonotype was found many times. The V and J genes are TRBV12-3 or TRBV12-4 and TRBJ2-3; D is uncertain. This CDR3 comprises 11 residues. V lost 9 bases and J 4 bases, leaving 8 bases between the germline ends. As DNA, the CDR3 is TGTGCCAGTAATTTTGCAGATACGCAGTATTTT. This encodes CASNFADTQYF.

The chain employs TRBV7-3 and TRBJ2-1; 9 bases are a match to TRBD2. Germline CDR1 and CDR2: SGHTA and FQGTGA. The CDR3 contains 16 residues. V lost 6 bases, J lost 7 bases, and 13 bases stayed unmatched. CDR3 sequence (DNA): TGTGCCAGCAGTAACAGTGCGGGGGGGCCGGTAAATGAGCAGTTCTTC. This codes for CASSNSAGGPVNEQFF.

The chain employs TRBV25-1 and TRBJ1-2; D is uncertain. This CDR3 is 14 amino acids long. The germline gives CDR1 MGHDK, CDR2 SYGVNS. V was trimmed by 1 base and J by 3 bases, leaving 9 bases between them. Here the CDR3 DNA reads TGTGCCAGCAGTGAATCAGGACGAGACTATGGCTACACCTTC. Its translation is CASSESGRDYGYTF.

V and J are TRBV19 and TRBJ1-2; D ambiguous. The CDR3 runs 12 residues. V gave up 1 base and J gave up 4 bases, with 4 bases separating them. In germline, CDR1 is LNHDA, CDR2 SQIVND (reference sequence). Here the CDR3 DNA reads TGTGCCAGTAGTATAGTGAGCTATGGCTACACCTTC. Its protein is CASSIVSYGYTF.

This clonotype was recorded at least ten times. The rearrangement uses TRBV7-9 and TRBJ1-4; 8 bases agree with TRBD1. CDR1 SEHNR and CDR2 FQNEAQ come from the germline V gene (reference sequence). The CDR3 consists of 14 residues. V gave up 2 bases and J gave up 8 bases; unmatched junction bases: 4. The CDR3 loop reads CASSLTGGGEKLFF. In nucleotides, the CDR3 is TGTGCCAGCAGCTTAACAGGGGGGGGCGAAAAACTGTTTTTT.

The rearrangement joins TRBV24-1 to TRBJ2-3, with 12 bases that match TRBD2. The V gene's germline CDR1 is KGHDR and CDR2 SFDVKD. Trimming removed 3 bases from V and 3 bases from J; junction bases left unmatched: 6. The CDR3 is 17 amino acids. The CDR3, as DNA: TGTGCCACCAGTGATCCACTAGCGGGGGGCAGAACAGATACGCAGTATTTT. Translated, it gives CATSDPLAGGRTDTQYF.

V usage is TRBV20-1 and J usage is TRBJ1-5, with D tentatively TRBD1 (6 bases). The CDR3 runs to 12 residues. V was trimmed by 1 base and J by 11 bases, leaving 12 bases between them. Germline values: CDR1 DFQATT, CDR2 SNEGSKA (reference sequence). The CDR3 spells CSARGPGDAQHF. CDR3 in DNA: TGCAGTGCTAGAGGGCCAGGGGACGCCCAGCATTTT.

The CDR3 protein is CASSRDRGEWEQYF. In nucleotides, the CDR3 is TGTGCCAGCAGTCGAGACAGGGGGGAGTGGGAGCAGTACTTC. V usage is TRBV6-5 and J usage is TRBJ2-7; 9 nucleotides match TRBD1. Germline V gene lookup returns CDR1 MNHEY and CDR2 SVGAGI. J lost 7 bases, V lost 5 bases, and 9 bases had no gene match. The CDR3 is 14 amino acids.

This clonotype was recorded many times. The rearrangement uses TRBV7-2 and TRBJ2-3; 10 bases map to TRBD2. The CDR3 consists of 14 residues. V was clipped by 3 bases and J by 5 bases; unmatched bases: 2. The germline V gene has CDR1 SGHTA and CDR2 FQGNSA. The CDR3, as DNA: TGTGCCAGCAGCTTTGAGCGGGGGGGAGATACGCAGTATTTT. As protein: CASSFERGGDTQYF. Full variable domain (remainder filled in from reference TRBV7-2 and TRBJ2-3): GAGVSQSPSNKVTEKGKDVELRCDPISGHTALYWYRQSLGQGLEFLIYFQGNSAPDKSGLPSDRFSAERTGGSVSTLTIQRTQQEDSAVYLCASSFERGGDTQYFGPGTRLTVL.

This CDR3 reads CSAREGQGQPQHF. CDR3 nucleotide sequence: TGCAGTGCTAGAGAGGGACAGGGGCAGCCCCAGCATTTT. The J gene is TRBJ1-5, the V gene TRBV20-1; TRBD1 matches at 10 bases. J gave up 7 bases and V 0 bases, and 0 bases lay outside the gene matches. In germline, CDR1 is DFQATT, CDR2 SNEGSKA (reference sequence). This CDR3 region has 13 residues.

This clonotype was seen ten or more times. The V gene is TRBV7-9, the J gene TRBJ1-2; TRBD1 matches at 9 bases. V lost 4 bases and J lost 8; bases outside the gene matches: 8. CDR3 length: 14 residues. CDR1 and CDR2 (germline): SEHNR, FQNEAQ (reference sequence). CDR3 in amino acids: CASSSPGTGRGYTF. DNA for the CDR3: TGTGCCAGCAGCTCCCCCGGGACAGGGCGCGGCTACACCTTC.

The rearrangement uses TRBV5-1 and TRBJ2-1; D call uncertain. Germline CDR1 reads SGHRS; CDR2 reads YFSETQ. CDR3 size: 11 residues. The V end was cut by 2 bases, the J end by 8 bases, with 5 bases between. Here the CDR3 DNA reads TGCGCCAGCAGCTTTGAGGATGAGCAGTTCTTC. This sequence encodes CASSFEDEQFF.

This rearrangement joins TRBV10-3 to TRBJ2-5; D is uncertain. This CDR3 region has 13 residues. Trimming took off 5 bases at V and 5 bases at J, with 12 bases between the two ends. Germline CDR1 ENHRY, CDR2 SYGVKD. This CDR3 reads CAISRTAGETQYF. As DNA, the CDR3 is TGTGCCATCAGTCGAACCGCCGGGGAGACCCAGTACTTC.

V and J are TRBV7-3 and TRBJ2-1; 9 bases are shared with TRBD2. CDR3 length: 17 amino acids. Germline V gene data show CDR1 as SGHTA and CDR2 as FQGTGA. Germline trimming cut 2 bases from V and 2 bases from J; bases unmatched to any gene: 7. CDR3 coding DNA: TGTGCCAGCAGCTTACGTTCTAGCGGGAAAACCTACAATGAGCAGTTCTTC. Translated, it gives CASSLRSSGKTYNEQFF.

V and J are TRBV7-6 and TRBJ2-3, with 8 bases that match TRBD1. Germline assignment: CDR1 SGHVS and CDR2 FNYEAQ. The CDR3 has 16 amino acids. V lost 0 bases to trimming and J lost 2 bases; unmatched junction nucleotides: 4. CDR3 coding DNA: TGTGCCAGCAGCTTAGCGCAGGGGGCAATCACAGATACGCAGTATTTT. It is translated as CASSLAQGAITDTQYF.

This chain joins TRBV5-8 and TRBJ2-2; no definite D call. Germline CDR1 reads SGHTS; CDR2 reads YDEGEE. V was clipped by 4 bases and J by 1 base, with 17 bases between them. CDR3 length equals 17 residues. The CDR3 sequence: CASSNTVRILNTGELFF. The DNA for the CDR3 is TGTGCCAGCAGCAATACCGTGAGGATCCTGAACACCGGGGAGCTGTTTTTT. Full variable domain (outside the CDR3, taken from reference TRBV5-8 and TRBJ2-2): EAGVTQSPTHLIKTRGQQATLRCSPISGHTSVYWYQQALGLGLQFLLWYDEGEERNRGNFPPRFSGRQFPNYSSELNVNALELEDSALYLCASSNTVRILNTGELFFGEGSRLTVL.

This clonotype was detected ten times or more. V usage is TRBV7-9 and J usage is TRBJ2-7; no reliable D call. The V end was cut by 5 bases, the J end by 0 bases, with 11 bases between. The CDR3 totals 14 residues. Germline CDR1 reads SEHNR; CDR2 reads FQNEAQ (reference sequence). In DNA form, the CDR3 reads TGTGCCAGCAGCCCCAGAGAGCACTCCTACGAGCAGTACTTC. This translates into CASSPREHSYEQYF.

This sequence joins TRBV2 and TRBJ1-1, with D tentatively TRBD1 (5 bases). This CDR3 region has 13 residues. The V gene's germline CDR1 is SNHLY and CDR2 FYNNEI. With 8 bases removed from V and 0 bases from J, the gap between germline ends came to 10 bases. The CDR3 nucleotides are TGTGCCAGCCGAGGGGCCCTGAACACTGAAGCTTTCTTT. It translates to CASRGALNTEAFF.

This chain connects TRBV9 to TRBJ2-7, with 11 bases aligning to TRBD1. Trimming took 4 bases from V and 6 from J; bases not matched to a gene: 6. This CDR3 has 14 residues. The germline V gene encodes CDR1 SGDLS and CDR2 YYNGEE. CDR3 coding DNA: TGTGCCAGCAGCAGTACTGGGACAGGGGGCGAGCAGTACTTC. Translating it yields CASSSTGTGGEQYF.

Many counts were recorded for this clonotype. The gene calls are TRBV6-1 and TRBJ1-5; a possible D gene is TRBD1 (6 bases). In germline, CDR1 is MNHNS, CDR2 SASEGT. The CDR3 spans 13 residues. Trimming pared 7 bases from V and 6 bases from J, leaving 13 bases between. The CDR3 reads CASTVTGFQPQHF. The CDR3 DNA sequence: TGTGCCAGCACGGTTACAGGGTTTCAGCCCCAGCATTTT.

This clonotype occurred many times. V gene TRBV2 combines with J gene TRBJ1-1, with 7 nucleotides matching TRBD1. The CDR3 contains 14 residues. CDR1 is SNHLY, CDR2 FYNNEI, per germline. V lost 8 bases and J lost 3; bases outside the gene matches: 9. In nucleotides, the CDR3 is TGTGCCAGCTTGGTAGGGGGCGCGCACACTGAAGCTTTCTTT. Its protein product is CASLVGGAHTEAFF.

This clonotype was observed many times. The V call is TRBV5-1, the J call TRBJ1-4; D remains unclear. CDR1 is SGHRS and CDR2 is YFSETQ in the germline V gene. Trimming removed 4 bases at V and 6 bases at J, with 22 bases between. The CDR3 totals 17 residues. The CDR3 reads CASSRTIGRLADEKLFF. CDR3 bases: TGCGCCAGCAGCAGAACTATCGGACGTCTTGCGGATGAAAAACTGTTTTTT.

The chain's CDR3 is CAISALAGVQFF. CDR3 coding DNA: TGTGCCATCAGTGCGCTAGCGGGGGTGCAGTTCTTC. This sequence joins TRBV10-3 and TRBJ2-1, with 10 bases lining up with TRBD2. The CDR3 spans 12 residues. V dropped 4 bases and J dropped 12; count of bases not matched to a gene: 3. CDR1 is ENHRY and CDR2 is SYGVKD in the germline V gene.

This clonotype showed up many times. The chain recombines TRBV6-1 with TRBJ2-1; no clear D gene. V was shortened by 7 bases and J by 5 bases, with 12 bases between the two germline ends. CDR1 is MNHNS and CDR2 is SASEGT in the germline V gene. The CDR3 runs 13 residues. DNA for the CDR3: TGTGCCAGCAATCGCGGCCCCCACAATGAGCAGTTCTTC. Residues: CASNRGPHNEQFF.

This clonotype was found a few times. The chain uses TRBV6-9 and TRBJ2-3; a possible D gene is TRBD2 (6 bases). V dropped 5 bases and J dropped 5 bases, with 23 bases sitting between them. CDR3 size: 17 residues. CDR1 MNHGY and CDR2 SVAAGI come from the germline V gene. In nucleotides, the CDR3 is TGTGCCAGCAGTGAAATAAATGTGGAGGGCCGGGAAGATACGCAGTATTTT. It yields the protein CASSEINVEGREDTQYF.

This clonotype was seen a single time. This chain joins TRBV29-1 and TRBJ1-6; D is ambiguous. Trimming removed 8 bases from V and 7 bases from J, with 18 bases in between. This CDR3 has 14 residues. Germline-derived CDR1 and CDR2 are SQVTM and ANQGSEA. This chain's CDR3 is CSLRKGRRNSPLHF. The CDR3 DNA sequence: TGCAGCCTAAGAAAAGGACGACGAAATTCACCCCTCCACTTT.

This clonotype was seen a handful of times. The V and J genes are TRBV20-1 and TRBJ2-2; D is uncertain. Deletions cut 1 base from V and 1 base from J, with 10 bases between. In germline, CDR1 is DFQATT, CDR2 SNEGSKA (reference sequence). The CDR3 totals 15 residues. CDR3 region: CSARVLAENTGELFF. The CDR3 nucleotides are TGCAGTGCTAGAGTACTCGCTGAGAACACCGGGGAGCTGTTTTTT.

This clonotype came up many times. J is TRBJ2-2 and V is TRBV20-1, with 10 bases lining up with TRBD2. J gave up 5 bases and V 5 bases, and 8 bases lay outside the gene matches. Per germline, CDR1 DFQATT and CDR2 SNEGSKA (reference sequence). This CDR3 is built from 15 residues. The CDR3 is CSAFSGGPETGELFF. CDR3 nucleotides: TGCAGTGCTTTTAGCGGGGGGCCAGAAACCGGGGAGCTGTTTTTT.

In this sample, this clonotype turned up many times. This sequence joins TRBV20-1 and TRBJ2-2, with D possibly TRBD1 on 5 matching bases. Germline CDR1 reads DFQATT; CDR2 reads SNEGSKA (reference sequence). This CDR3 contains 16 residues. V dropped 0 bases and J dropped 1 base, with 12 bases sitting between them. CDR3 residues: CSARDRGRENTGELFF. CDR3 in DNA: TGCAGTGCTAGAGATAGGGGCAGGGAGAACACCGGGGAGCTGTTTTTT.